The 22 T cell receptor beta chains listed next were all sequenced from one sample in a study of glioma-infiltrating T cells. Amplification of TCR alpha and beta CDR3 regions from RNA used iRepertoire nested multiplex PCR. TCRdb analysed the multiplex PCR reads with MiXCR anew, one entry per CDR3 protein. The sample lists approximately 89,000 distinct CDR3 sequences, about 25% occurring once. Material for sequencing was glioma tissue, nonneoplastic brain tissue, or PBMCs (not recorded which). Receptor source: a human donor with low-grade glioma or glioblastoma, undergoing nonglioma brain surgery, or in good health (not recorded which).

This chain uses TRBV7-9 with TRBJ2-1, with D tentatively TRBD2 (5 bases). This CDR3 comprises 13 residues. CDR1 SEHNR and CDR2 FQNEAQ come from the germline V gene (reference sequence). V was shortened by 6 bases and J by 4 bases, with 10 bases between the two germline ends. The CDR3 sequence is CASRPTSYNEQFF. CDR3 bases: TGTGCCAGCAGACCTACTAGTTACAATGAGCAGTTCTTC.

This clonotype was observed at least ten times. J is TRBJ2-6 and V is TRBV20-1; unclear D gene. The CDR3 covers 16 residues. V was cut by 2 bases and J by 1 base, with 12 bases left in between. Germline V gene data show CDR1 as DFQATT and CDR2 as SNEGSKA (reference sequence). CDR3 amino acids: CSARTTGRSGANVLTF. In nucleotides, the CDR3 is TGCAGTGCTAGAACCACCGGACGATCTGGGGCCAACGTCCTGACTTTC.

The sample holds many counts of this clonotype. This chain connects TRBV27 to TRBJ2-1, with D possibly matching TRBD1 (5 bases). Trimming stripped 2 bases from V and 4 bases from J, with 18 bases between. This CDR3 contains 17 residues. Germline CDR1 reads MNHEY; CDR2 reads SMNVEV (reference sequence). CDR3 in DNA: TGTGCCAGCAGTTTAGTGACACGAATTGGGGCTTACAATGAGCAGTTCTTC. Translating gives CASSLVTRIGAYNEQFF.

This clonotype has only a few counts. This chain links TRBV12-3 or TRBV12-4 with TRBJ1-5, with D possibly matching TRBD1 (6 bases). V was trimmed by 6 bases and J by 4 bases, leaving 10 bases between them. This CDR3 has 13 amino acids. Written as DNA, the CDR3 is TGTGCCAGCAGGCTCGGACAGAATCAGCCCCAGCATTTT. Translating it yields CASRLGQNQPQHF.

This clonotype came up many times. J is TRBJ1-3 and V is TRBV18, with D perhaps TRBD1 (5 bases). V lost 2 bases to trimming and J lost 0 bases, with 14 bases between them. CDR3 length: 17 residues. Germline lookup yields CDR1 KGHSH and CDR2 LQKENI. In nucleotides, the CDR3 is TGTGCCAGCTCACCATATGGCGCGGGGGGCTCTGGAAACACCATATATTTT. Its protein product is CASSPYGAGGSGNTIYF.

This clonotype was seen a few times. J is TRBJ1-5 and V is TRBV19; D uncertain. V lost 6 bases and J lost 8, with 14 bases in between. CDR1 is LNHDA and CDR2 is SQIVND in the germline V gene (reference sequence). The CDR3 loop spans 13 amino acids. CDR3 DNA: TGTGCCAGTAGACGTTCGGGCCCCGAGCCCCAGCATTTT. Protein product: CASRRSGPEPQHF.

The CDR3 here is CASRERLSGGYTF. As DNA, the CDR3 is TGTGCCAGCAGGGAACGGTTATCGGGTGGCTACACCTTC. The chain combines TRBV12-3 or TRBV12-4 with TRBJ1-2, with D uncertain. V was shortened by 6 bases and J by 7 bases, with 15 bases between the two germline ends. This CDR3 comprises 13 residues.

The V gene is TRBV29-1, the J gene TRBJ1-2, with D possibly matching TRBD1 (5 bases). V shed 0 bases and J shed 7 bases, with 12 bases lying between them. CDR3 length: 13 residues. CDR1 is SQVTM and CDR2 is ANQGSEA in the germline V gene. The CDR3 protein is CSVEDRVTLGYTF. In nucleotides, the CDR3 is TGCAGCGTTGAAGACAGGGTAACACTTGGCTACACCTTC.

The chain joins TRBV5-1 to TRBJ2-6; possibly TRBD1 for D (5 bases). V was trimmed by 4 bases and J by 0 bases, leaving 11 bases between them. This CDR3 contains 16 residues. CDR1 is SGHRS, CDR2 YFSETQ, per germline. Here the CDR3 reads CASSPRTSSGANVLTF. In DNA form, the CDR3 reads TGCGCCAGCAGCCCACGGACATCCTCTGGGGCCAACGTCCTGACTTTC.

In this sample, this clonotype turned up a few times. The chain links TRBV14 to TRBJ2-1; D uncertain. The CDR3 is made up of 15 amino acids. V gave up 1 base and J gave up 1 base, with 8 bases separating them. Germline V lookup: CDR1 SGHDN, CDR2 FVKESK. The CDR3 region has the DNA TGTGCCAGCAGCCAAGGCAGCGCATCCTACAATGAGCAGTTCTTC. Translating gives CASSQGSASYNEQFF.

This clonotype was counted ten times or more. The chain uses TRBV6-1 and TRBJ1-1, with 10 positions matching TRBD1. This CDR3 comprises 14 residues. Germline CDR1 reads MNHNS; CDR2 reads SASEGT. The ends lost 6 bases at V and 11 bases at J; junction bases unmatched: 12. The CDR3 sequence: CASRPGTGEVGAFF. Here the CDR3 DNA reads TGTGCCAGCAGGCCCGGGACAGGGGAAGTGGGGGCTTTCTTT.

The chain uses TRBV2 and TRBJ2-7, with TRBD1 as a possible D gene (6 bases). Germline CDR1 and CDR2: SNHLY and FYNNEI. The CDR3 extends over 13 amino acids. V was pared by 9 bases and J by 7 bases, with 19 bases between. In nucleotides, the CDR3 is TGTGCCAGTGCTAGCTGGGAGAGGGGGGAGCAGTACTTC. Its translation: CASASWERGEQYF.

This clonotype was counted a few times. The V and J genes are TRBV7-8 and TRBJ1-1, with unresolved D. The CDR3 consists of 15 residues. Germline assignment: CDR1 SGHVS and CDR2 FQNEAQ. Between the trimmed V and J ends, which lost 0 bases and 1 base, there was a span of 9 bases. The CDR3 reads CASSLAYGTNTEAFF. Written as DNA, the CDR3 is TGTGCCAGCAGCTTAGCATACGGAACGAACACTGAAGCTTTCTTT.

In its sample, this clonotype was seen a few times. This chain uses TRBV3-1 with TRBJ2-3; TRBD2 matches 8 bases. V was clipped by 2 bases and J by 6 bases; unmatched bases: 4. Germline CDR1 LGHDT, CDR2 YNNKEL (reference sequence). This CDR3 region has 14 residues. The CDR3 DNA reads TGTGCCAGCAGCCAATCCGGGGGGGGTGATACGCAGTATTTT. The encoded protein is CASSQSGGGDTQYF.

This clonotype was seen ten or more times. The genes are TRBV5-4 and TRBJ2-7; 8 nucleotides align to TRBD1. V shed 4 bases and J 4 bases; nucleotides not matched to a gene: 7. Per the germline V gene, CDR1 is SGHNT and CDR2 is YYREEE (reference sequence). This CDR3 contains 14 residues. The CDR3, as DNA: TGTGCCAGCAGCCCCCGGGACAGGCCATACGAGCAGTACTTC. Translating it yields CASSPRDRPYEQYF. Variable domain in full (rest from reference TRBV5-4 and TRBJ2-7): ETGVTQSPTHLIKTRGQQVTLRCSSQSGHNTVSWYQQALGQGPQFIFQYYREEENGRGNFPPRFSGLQFPNYSSELNVNALELDDSALYLCASSPRDRPYEQYFGPGTRLTVT.

CDR3 in amino acids: CSARAGTAYEQYF. The CDR3 DNA is TGCAGTGCTAGAGCTGGGACAGCCTACGAGCAGTACTTC. The chain has TRBV20-1 and TRBJ2-7; 7 nucleotides align to TRBD1. V dropped 1 base and J dropped 2; count of bases not matched to a gene: 2. Germline CDR1 is DFQATT and CDR2 is SNEGSKA (reference sequence). The CDR3 contains 13 residues.

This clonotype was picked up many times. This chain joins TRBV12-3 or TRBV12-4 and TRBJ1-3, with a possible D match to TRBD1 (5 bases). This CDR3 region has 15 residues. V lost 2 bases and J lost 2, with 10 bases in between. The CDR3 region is CASSLNRRAGNTIYF. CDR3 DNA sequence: TGTGCCAGCAGTTTAAACCGCAGGGCTGGAAACACCATATATTTT.

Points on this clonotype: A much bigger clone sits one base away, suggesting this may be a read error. CDR3 in amino acids: CASGRGQKETQYF. The CDR3, as DNA: TGTGCCAGCGGCCGCGGACAGAAAGAGACCCAGTACTTC. The genes are TRBV7-6 and TRBJ2-5; tentatively, D is TRBD1 (6 bases). Germline loops: CDR1 SGHVS, CDR2 FNYEAQ. Trimming removed 8 bases at V and 3 bases at J, with 13 bases between. CDR3 length: 13 residues.

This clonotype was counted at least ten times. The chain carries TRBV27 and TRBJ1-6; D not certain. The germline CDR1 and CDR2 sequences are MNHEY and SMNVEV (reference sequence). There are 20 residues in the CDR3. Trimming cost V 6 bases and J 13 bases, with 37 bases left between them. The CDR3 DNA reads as TGTGCCAGCAGGCGCCACTTAAAACTAGCCCAGGCCAGTTCGGGTATGCCCCTCCACTTT. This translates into CASRRHLKLAQASSGMPLHF.

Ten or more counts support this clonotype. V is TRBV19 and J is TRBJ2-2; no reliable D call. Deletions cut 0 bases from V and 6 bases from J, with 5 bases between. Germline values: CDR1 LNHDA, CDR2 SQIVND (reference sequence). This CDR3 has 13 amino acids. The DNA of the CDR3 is TGTGCCAGTAGTATAGATCCGTCCGGGGAGCTGTTTTTT. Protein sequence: CASSIDPSGELFF.

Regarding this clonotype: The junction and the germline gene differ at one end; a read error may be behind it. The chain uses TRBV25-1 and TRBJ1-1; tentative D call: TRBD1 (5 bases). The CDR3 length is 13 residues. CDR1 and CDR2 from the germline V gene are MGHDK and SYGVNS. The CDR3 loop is CASSTRQNTEASF. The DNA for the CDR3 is TGTGCCAGCAGTACCCGACAGAACACTGAAGCTTCATTT.

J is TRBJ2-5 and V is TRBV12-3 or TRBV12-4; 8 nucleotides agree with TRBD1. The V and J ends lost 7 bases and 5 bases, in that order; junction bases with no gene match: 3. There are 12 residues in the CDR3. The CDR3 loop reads CASKRDRETQYF. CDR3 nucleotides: TGTGCCAGCAAACGGGACAGGGAGACCCAGTACTTC.